Below, 17 T cell receptor beta chains from the same sample are listed, as sequenced in a study of vaccination effects on CD4 cells after COVID-19. Antigens of these TCRs are unknown. Produced via immunoSEQ multiplex PCR; TCRdb's table is partial and in-frame only. In the table there are 20,000 to 30,000 clones, more than 65% of which are singletons. ViraFEST expansion of antigen-specific CD4+ T cells with viral peptide pools preceded sequencing. At the end of around 11 days of culture, CD4+ T cells were isolated. Participants were vaccinated with two doses of either the BNT162b2 or mRNA-1273 vaccine. The material was CD4+ T cells from PBMCs cultured with SARS-CoV-2 spike peptides, obtained after COVID-19 vaccination. The receptors derive from a human donor who received a COVID-19 vaccine.

The V and J genes are TRBV5-6 and TRBJ2-7; D perhaps matches TRBD1 (7 bases). The CDR3 sequence is 11 residues long. Deletions cut 6 bases from V and 12 bases from J, with 16 bases between. Germline CDR1 is SGHDT and CDR2 is YYEEEE. CDR3 sequence reads: CASTQGGQSYF. In nucleotides, the CDR3 is TGTGCCAGCACCCAGGGGGGACAATCGTACTTC.

The V call is TRBV12-3 or TRBV12-4, the J call TRBJ2-7; D gene ambiguous. The CDR3 has 11 amino acids. V was trimmed by 2 bases and J by 3 bases, leaving 2 bases between them. CDR3 amino acids: CASSLIYEQYF. The CDR3 DNA is TGTGCCAGCAGTTTAATCTACGAGCAGTACTTC.

The chain combines TRBV3-1 (or the pseudogene TRBV3-2) with TRBJ2-5; 8 bases are a match to TRBD2. The germline V gene encodes CDR1 LGHDT and CDR2 YNNKEL (reference sequence). This CDR3 is built from 15 residues. With 1 base clipped from V and 7 bases from J, the junction kept 8 bases outside the gene matches. In DNA form, the CDR3 reads TGTGCCAGCAGCCAAGGCGGGGGGCCTCTGGGGACCCAGTACTTC. Its translation: CASSQGGGPLGTQYF.

V usage is TRBV10-3 and J usage is TRBJ1-1; 9 bases line up with TRBD1. The CDR3 is 15 residues long. Germline-derived CDR1 and CDR2 are ENHRY and SYGVKD. J gave up 1 base and V 2 bases, and 2 bases lay outside the gene matches. This CDR3 reads CAISEMGQGNTEAFF. The CDR3 DNA reads as TGTGCCATCAGTGAGATGGGACAGGGGAACACTGAAGCTTTCTTT.

The rearrangement joins TRBV18 to TRBJ1-1; D not resolved. This CDR3 has 13 amino acids. V gave up 8 bases and J gave up 0 bases, with 10 bases separating them. Per the germline V gene, CDR1 is KGHSH and CDR2 is LQKENI. CDR3 DNA: TGTGCCAGCAGGGTAGCCATGAACACTGAAGCTTTCTTT. It is translated as CASRVAMNTEAFF.

This clone has only a few counts. The V and J genes are TRBV3-1 (or the pseudogene TRBV3-2) and TRBJ2-3; 9 bases match TRBD2. The germline gives CDR1 LGHDT, CDR2 YNNKEL (reference sequence). The J segment lost 2 bases and the V segment lost 3 bases, leaving 3 bases of the junction unmatched. The CDR3 covers 15 residues. The CDR3 is CASSQVAGVTDTQYF. For the CDR3, the DNA is TGTGCCAGCAGCCAGGTAGCGGGGGTCACAGATACGCAGTATTTT.

This clone was detected a few times. This chain uses TRBV30 with TRBJ1-5; D remains unclear. CDR1 is GTSNPN, CDR2 SVGIG, per germline (reference sequence). V was cut by 5 bases and J by 6 bases, with 8 bases left in between. This CDR3 is built from 11 residues. DNA for the CDR3: TGTGCCTGGGGGTCCCCTCAGCCCCAGCATTTT. It encodes CAWGSPQPQHF.

This clone was seen only once. V gene TRBV5-4 combines with J gene TRBJ2-1, with TRBD2 identical over 9 bases. CDR3 length: 16 residues. Germline lookup yields CDR1 SGHNT and CDR2 YYREEE (reference sequence). Trimming at V came to 0 bases and at J to 5 bases, leaving 6 bases not matched to a gene. CDR3 sequence (DNA): TGTGCCAGCAGCTTGGAGTTGCGGGGGGGTAACAATGAGCAGTTCTTC. Encoded protein: CASSLELRGGNNEQFF.

The chain couples TRBV5-4 to TRBJ2-7; D gene uncertain. The CDR3 has 14 residues. Germline V gives CDR1 SGHNT, CDR2 YYREEE (reference sequence). Deletions cut 1 base from V and 6 bases from J, with 14 bases between. The CDR3 bases are TGTGCCAGCAGCTTGCGAACAGTGGCTAGCGAGCAGTACTTC. This encodes CASSLRTVASEQYF.

This sequence joins TRBV6-5 and TRBJ2-7; D possibly corresponds to TRBD2 (6 bases). The ends were cut back, 0 bases at V and 7 bases at J, with 19 bases in the middle. The CDR3 loop spans 16 amino acids. Looked up from germline, CDR1 is MNHEY and CDR2 is SVGAGI. CDR3 amino acids: CASSYSSSVAVGEQYF. In DNA form, the CDR3 reads TGTGCCAGCAGTTACTCGTCTAGCGTGGCAGTGGGGGAGCAGTACTTC.

To note about this clone: An end of the junction differs from the germline gene, which may be a read error. The chain has TRBV12-3 or TRBV12-4 and TRBJ2-4; 13 nucleotides match TRBD2. This CDR3 is 13 amino acids long. Here the CDR3 reads CASSSQLAGGPWF. The CDR3 nucleotides read TGTGCCAGCAGTTCCCAACTAGCGGGGGGGCCTTGGTTC.

The V call is TRBV6-5, the J call TRBJ1-2; a possible D gene is TRBD1 (6 bases). The CDR3 contains 12 residues. Germline-derived CDR1 and CDR2 are MNHEY and SVGAGI. V lost 7 bases, J lost 8 bases, and 14 bases lay in between. CDR3 loop: CASMLNDRGYTF. The DNA of the CDR3 is TGTGCCAGCATGCTTAATGACAGGGGCTACACCTTC.

V usage is TRBV5-4 and J usage is TRBJ1-6, with D tentatively TRBD1 (6 bases). CDR3 length: 15 residues. Trimming removed 2 bases at V and 5 bases at J, with 11 bases between. Germline V gene data show CDR1 as SGHNT and CDR2 as YYREEE (reference sequence). The CDR3 sequence is CASSLQGSNNSPLHF. Written as DNA, the CDR3 is TGTGCCAGCAGCTTACAGGGTTCTAATAATTCACCCCTCCACTTT.

The J gene is TRBJ1-4, the V gene TRBV5-5; 8 nucleotides agree with TRBD1. The germline CDR1 and CDR2 sequences are SGHKS and YYEKEE (reference sequence). There are 18 residues in the CDR3. Losses at the gene ends were 4 bases for V and 2 bases for J; bases not matched to a gene: 13. The CDR3 DNA reads TGTGCCAGCAGCCCGCGGACAGGGAGGAAGGGTACTAATGAAAAACTGTTTTTT. It encodes CASSPRTGRKGTNEKLFF.

This sequence joins TRBV2 and TRBJ1-4; the match to TRBD1 covers 10 bases. CDR1 is SNHLY, CDR2 FYNNEI, per germline. The trim removed 6 bases at V and 8 bases at J, leaving 6 bases unmatched. The CDR3 has 14 amino acids. CDR3 protein: CASRTGGAGEKLFF. CDR3 bases: TGTGCCAGCAGGACAGGGGGCGCCGGGGAAAAACTGTTTTTT.

The V call is TRBV19, the J call TRBJ2-1, with 7 bases fitting TRBD2. Germline V gene lookup returns CDR1 LNHDA and CDR2 SQIVND (reference sequence). V trimming: 0 bases; J trimming: 1 base; junction bases outside the gene matches: 3. The CDR3 spans 16 residues. CDR3 coding DNA: TGTGCCAGTAGTATAGATCCGGGGGGTTCCTACAATGAGCAGTTCTTC. Translation gives CASSIDPGGSYNEQFF.

A note on this clone: One end of the junction is discordant with germline, which a read error may explain. J is TRBJ2-7 and V is TRBV3-1 (or the pseudogene TRBV3-2); 10 positions match TRBD1. In germline, CDR1 is LGHDT, CDR2 YNNKEL (reference sequence). The CDR3 is made up of 15 amino acids. In DNA form, the CDR3 reads TGTGCCAGCAGGCAAGCCGGGACAGGGGTTTACGAGCAGTACTTC. It is translated as CASRQAGTGVYEQYF.